A selection of T cell receptor beta chains follows, all from one sample in a study of cytomegalovirus exposure and HLA in healthy donors. This table comes from immunoSEQ multiplex PCR, and its TCRdb copy is limited to in-frame clones, with some not included. The data contain 150,000 or so clones, approximately 70% of them singletons. Sequencing used PBMCs. The receptors stem from a woman between 18 and 30 years old in good health and CMV-seronegative. The CDR3 runs from the conserved cysteine through the conserved F or W. Fields, in order: J gene, D gene, clone size, V gene, CDR3 DNA, CDR3 protein. The D gene is left open where the match is weak. Expanded clones get a size class; other rows say once, few or many, or leave the size out.

>TRBJ2-1|TRBD2|few|TRBV4-2
TGTGCCAGCAGCCAAGGGGCTAGCGGGGGGAGTTTTGAGCAGTTCTTC
CASSQGASGGSFEQFF
>TRBJ1-1|.|.|TRBV4-3
TGCGCCAGCAGCCTAGGGGGTGGCACTGAAGCTTTCTTT
CASSLGGGTEAFF
>TRBJ2-1|TRBD2|few|TRBV7-2
TGTGCCAGCAGCCAGGCTAGCGGGAGTGCGTACAATGAGCAGTTCTTC
CASSQASGSAYNEQFF
>TRBJ2-1|TRBD2|.|TRBV28
TGTGCCAGCAGTTCGGGAGCGGGAGGGAGTTACAATGAGCAGTTCTTC
CASSSGAGGSYNEQFF
>TRBJ2-7|TRBD2|once|TRBV4-3
TGCGCCAGCAGCCAAGATGGAGGGACTAGCGGCGAGCAGTACTTC
CASSQDGGTSGEQYF
>TRBJ1-5|.|.|TRBV29-1
TGCAGCGTTGGCTGGGGCGGTCAGCCCCAGCATTTT
CSVGWGGQPQHF
>TRBJ2-2|TRBD1|once|TRBV7-3
TGTGCCAGCAGCTTTGGGCAGGGGGCAAACACCGGGGAGCTGTTTTTT
CASSFGQGANTGELFF
>TRBJ2-1|.|.|TRBV7-3
TGTGCCAGCAGCTTAGGGGGGTCGGGAAATGAGCAGTTCTTC
CASSLGGSGNEQFF
>TRBJ2-1|TRBD2|.|TRBV5-4
TGTGCCAGCAGCCTAAAGCGGGAGGCTCTGAATGAGCAGTTCTTC
CASSLKREALNEQFF
>TRBJ2-7|.|.|TRBV10-3
TGTGCCATCAGTGGTAGTGCATTCGTCTCCGAGCAGTACTTC
CAISGSAFVSEQYF
>TRBJ1-5|.|.|TRBV5-1
TGCGCCAGCAGCCCAGGGGGCAATCAGCCCCAGCATTTT
CASSPGGNQPQHF
>TRBJ2-7|TRBD1|.|TRBV25-1
TGTGCCAGCAGTGGGACCGGGACAGGGGTCTTCGAGCAGTACTTC
CASSGTGTGVFEQYF
>TRBJ2-5|.|.|TRBV10-3
TGTGCCATCAGTGCGCGATCAGGGGGGCAAGAGACCCAGTACTTC
CAISARSGGQETQYF
>TRBJ1-1|.|.|TRBV30
TGTGCCTGGCAAAGGGGAGGGATGAACACTGAAGCTTTCTTT
CAWQRGGMNTEAFF
>TRBJ2-7|.|.|TRBV4-2
TGTGCCAGCAGCCAAGATCCAGACGAGCAGTACTTC
CASSQDPDEQYF
>TRBJ2-5|.|.|TRBV6-4
TGTGCCAGCAGTCGGGACGGGGGAGAGACCCAGTACTTC
CASSRDGGETQYF
>TRBJ2-7|TRBD1|few|TRBV6-1
TGTGCCGTTCTCACCCGGGACAGGGGTTACGAGCAGTACTTC
CAVLTRDRGYEQYF
>TRBJ1-3|.|.|TRBV4-3
TGCGCCAGCAGCCAATATCCTACCGCAAACACCATATATTTT
CASSQYPTANTIYF
>TRBJ2-1|.|few|TRBV19
TGTGCCAGTAGTCTCCGGGACTTTGAGCAGTTCTTC
CASSLRDFEQFF
>TRBJ2-3|TRBD1|.|TRBV27
TGTGCCAGCAGCCGAGGACAGGGTCCAGATACGCAGTATTTT
CASSRGQGPDTQYF
>TRBJ1-2|TRBD1|.|TRBV7-8
TGTGCCAGCAGCCCCGGACAGGGACCGATTTATGGCTACACCTTC
CASSPGQGPIYGYTF
>TRBJ2-7|.|.|TRBV11-1
TGTGCCAGCAGCTTATACGGGGGGCCCTCCTACGAGCAGTACTTC
CASSLYGGPSYEQYF
>TRBJ2-3|.|.|TRBV7-2
TGTGCCAGCAGCTCGACAGATACGCAGTATTTT
CASSSTDTQYF
>TRBJ2-1|TRBD2|.|TRBV7-2
TGTGCCAGCAGCTTAGCTAGCGGGGTGTCCTATGAGCAGTTCTTC
CASSLASGVSYEQFF
>TRBJ2-2|TRBD1|.|TRBV5-1
TGCGCCAGCAGCGACCGGGACAGGAACACCGGGGAGCTGTTTTTT
CASSDRDRNTGELFF
>TRBJ1-1|.|once|TRBV11-3
TGTGCCAGCAGCTTAATGGTGTGGGCAGCAAACACTGAAGCTTTCTTT
CASSLMVWAANTEAFF
>TRBJ1-3|.|few|TRBV18
TGTGCCAGCTCACTGGACACAGGGACTGGAAACACCATATATTTT
CASSLDTGTGNTIYF
>TRBJ2-7|.|.|TRBV29-1
TGCAGCGTTTCTACCCCCGGACAGGGAGGGGGCGAGCAGTACTTC
CSVSTPGQGGGEQYF
>TRBJ1-2|.|.|TRBV7-9
TGTGCCAGCAGCCCCGAGGGGGGGGGCTACACCTTC
CASSPEGGGYTF
>TRBJ2-2|TRBD2|.|TRBV11-2
TGTGCCAGCAGCCCGCATCCGGGACTAGCGGGAACCGGGGAGCTGTTTTTT
CASSPHPGLAGTGELFF
>TRBJ1-2|TRBD1|.|TRBV20-1
TGCAGTGCGGACAGGGGCTATGGCTACACCTTC
CSADRGYGYTF
>TRBJ2-1|TRBD1|few|TRBV7-9
TGTGCCAGCAGCTCCACAGGGGGCTCCTACAATGAGCAGTTCTTC
CASSSTGGSYNEQFF
>TRBJ1-2|.|.|TRBV9
TGTGCCAGCAGCGGTCTTTGGGTGGGCGACTATGGCTACACCTTC
CASSGLWVGDYGYTF
>TRBJ1-6|.|.|TRBV28
TGTGCCAGCAATACAGGTTTTAATTCACCCCTCCACTTT
CASNTGFNSPLHF
>TRBJ2-5|.|.|TRBV27
TGTGCCAGCAAACCGCAGGGGCCTGGCGGGCGAGAGACCCAGTACTTC
CASKPQGPGGRETQYF
>TRBJ1-2|.|.|TRBV6-4
TGTGCCAGCAGCGCTTATTCTAACTCCTACGGCTACACCTTC
CASSAYSNSYGYTF
>TRBJ1-1|.|.|TRBV7-8
TGTGCCAGCTGCTTCGGGAACACTGAAGCTTTCTTT
CASCFGNTEAFF
>TRBJ1-5|TRBD1|.|TRBV19
TGTGCCAGTAGTAAGTCACAGGGGAATCAGCCCCAGCATTTT
CASSKSQGNQPQHF
>TRBJ2-2|TRBD2|.|TRBV5-1
TGCGCCAGCAGCTTGGGACTAGCGGGGGGTCGGAACACCGGGGAGCTGTTTTTT
CASSLGLAGGRNTGELFF
>TRBJ1-3|.|.|TRBV5-1
TGCGCCAGCAGCTTGGAACAGGGAAGCGGAAACACCATATATTTT
CASSLEQGSGNTIYF
>TRBJ1-2|TRBD1|once|TRBV5-1
TGCGCCAGCAGCCCCGTCCGGGACAGAAGCTATGGCTACACCTTC
CASSPVRDRSYGYTF
>TRBJ2-2|TRBD2|once|TRBV10-2
TGCGCCACCTGGGGCGCTAGCGGGACGAAGAGCACCGGGGAGCTGTTTTTT
CATWGASGTKSTGELFF
>TRBJ1-2|.|.|TRBV5-4
TGTGCCAGCAGCTTGGATCCCCTGCGAGGCTACACCTTC
CASSLDPLRGYTF
>TRBJ1-1|.|.|TRBV7-8
TGTGCCAGCAGCATTACAGGTCTTGAGGTGGCTTTCTTT
CASSITGLEVAFF
>TRBJ2-3|TRBD1|.|TRBV7-9
TGTGCCAGCAGCTTAACAGGGGAGACAGATACGCAGTATTTT
CASSLTGETDTQYF
>TRBJ1-1|TRBD1|.|TRBV5-6
TGTGCCAGCAGCTTAGGACAGGGGCTTAATGCTTTCTTT
CASSLGQGLNAFF
>TRBJ1-1|.|once|TRBV5-1
TGCGCCAGCAGTCCCGGACAGATCCTTGGTGAAGCTTTCTTT
CASSPGQILGEAFF
>TRBJ2-1|TRBD2|.|TRBV6-7
TGTGCCAGCAGCTCCGGGACTAGCGGGAGGTACAATGAGCAGTTCTTC
CASSSGTSGRYNEQFF
>TRBJ2-7|.|.|TRBV27
TGTGCCAGCAGTTTGATGACTGTATCCTACGAGCAGTACTTC
CASSLMTVSYEQYF
>TRBJ1-2|.|few|TRBV7-2
TGTGCCAGCAGCCGGCCGGAGTATGGCTACACCTTC
CASSRPEYGYTF
>TRBJ2-5|.|.|TRBV18
TGTGCCAGCTCACCACCAGGCCGGGTTGGTGAGACCCAGTACTTC
CASSPPGRVGETQYF
>TRBJ2-5|.|.|TRBV5-1
TGCGCCAGCAGCTTGCAGGGAACGTACCAAGAGACCCAGTACTTC
CASSLQGTYQETQYF
>TRBJ1-2|.|.|TRBV7-8
TGTGCCAGCAGCTTAGCAGGGGCACTTAAATATGGCTACACCTTC
CASSLAGALKYGYTF